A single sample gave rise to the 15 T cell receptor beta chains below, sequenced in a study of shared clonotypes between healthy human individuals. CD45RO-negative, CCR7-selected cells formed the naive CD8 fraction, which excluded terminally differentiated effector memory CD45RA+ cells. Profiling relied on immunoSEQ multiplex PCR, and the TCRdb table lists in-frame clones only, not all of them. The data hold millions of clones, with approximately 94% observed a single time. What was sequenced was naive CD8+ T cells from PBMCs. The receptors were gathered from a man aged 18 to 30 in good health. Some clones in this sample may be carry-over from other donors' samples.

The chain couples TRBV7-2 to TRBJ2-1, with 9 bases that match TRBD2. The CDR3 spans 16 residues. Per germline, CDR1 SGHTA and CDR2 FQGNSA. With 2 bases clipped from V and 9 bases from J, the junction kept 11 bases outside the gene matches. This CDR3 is CASSLRASGIFSEQFF. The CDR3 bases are TGTGCCAGCAGCTTAAGGGCTAGCGGGATTTTTAGTGAGCAGTTCTTC.

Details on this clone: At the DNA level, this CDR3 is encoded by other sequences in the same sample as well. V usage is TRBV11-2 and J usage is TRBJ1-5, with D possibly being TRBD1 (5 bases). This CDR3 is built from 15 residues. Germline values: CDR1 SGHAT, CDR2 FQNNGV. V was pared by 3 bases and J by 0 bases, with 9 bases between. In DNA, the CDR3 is TGTGCCAGCAGCTTGGGGGGATATAGCAATCAGCCCCAGCATTTT. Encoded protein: CASSLGGYSNQPQHF.

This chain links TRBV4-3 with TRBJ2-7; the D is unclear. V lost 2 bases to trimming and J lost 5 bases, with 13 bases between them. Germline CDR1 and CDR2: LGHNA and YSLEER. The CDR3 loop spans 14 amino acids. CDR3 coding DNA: TGCGCCAGCAGCCAAAGTCTAGGTCAGGACGAGCAGTACTTC. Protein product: CASSQSLGQDEQYF.

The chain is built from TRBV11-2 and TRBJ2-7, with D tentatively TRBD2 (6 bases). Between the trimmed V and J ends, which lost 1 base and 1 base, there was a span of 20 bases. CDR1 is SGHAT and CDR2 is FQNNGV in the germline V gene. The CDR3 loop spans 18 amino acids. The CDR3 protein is CASSLVFGRQRKSYEQYF. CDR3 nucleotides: TGTGCCAGCAGCTTAGTTTTCGGGAGACAGAGAAAATCCTACGAGCAGTACTTC.

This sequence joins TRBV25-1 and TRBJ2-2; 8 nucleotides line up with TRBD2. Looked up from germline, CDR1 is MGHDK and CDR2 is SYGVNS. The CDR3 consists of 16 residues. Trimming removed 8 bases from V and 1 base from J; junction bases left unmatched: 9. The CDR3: CASLPGGALNTGELFF. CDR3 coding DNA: TGTGCCAGCCTCCCGGGGGGGGCCCTGAACACCGGGGAGCTGTTTTTT.

The CDR3 protein is CASSLDGDPYEQYF. The CDR3, as DNA: TGTGCCAGCAGCTTAGACGGAGATCCCTACGAGCAGTACTTC. V and J are TRBV7-6 and TRBJ2-7; D uncertain. Trimming pared 1 base from V and 2 bases from J, leaving 9 bases between. The CDR3 spans 14 residues. CDR1 SGHVS and CDR2 FNYEAQ come from the germline V gene.

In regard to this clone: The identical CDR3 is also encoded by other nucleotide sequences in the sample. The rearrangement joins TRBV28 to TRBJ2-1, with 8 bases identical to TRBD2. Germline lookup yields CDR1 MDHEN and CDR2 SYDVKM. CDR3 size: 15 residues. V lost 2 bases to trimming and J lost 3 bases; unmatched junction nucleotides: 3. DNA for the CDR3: TGTGCCAGCAGTTTAGGTCTAGCGGGCTACAATGAGCAGTTCTTC. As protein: CASSLGLAGYNEQFF. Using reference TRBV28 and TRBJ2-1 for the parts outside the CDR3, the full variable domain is DVKVTQSSRYLVKRTGEKVFLECVQDMDHENMFWYRQDPGLGLRLIYFSYDVKMKEKGDIPEGYSVSREKKERFSLILESASTNQTSMYLCASSLGLAGYNEQFFGPGTRLTVL.

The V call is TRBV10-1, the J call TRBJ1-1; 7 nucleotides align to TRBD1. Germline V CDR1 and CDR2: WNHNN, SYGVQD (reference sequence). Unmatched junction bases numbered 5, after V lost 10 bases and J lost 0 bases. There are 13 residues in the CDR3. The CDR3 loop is CATSDRMNTEAFF. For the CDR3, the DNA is TGCGCCACCTCGGACAGGATGAACACTGAAGCTTTCTTT.

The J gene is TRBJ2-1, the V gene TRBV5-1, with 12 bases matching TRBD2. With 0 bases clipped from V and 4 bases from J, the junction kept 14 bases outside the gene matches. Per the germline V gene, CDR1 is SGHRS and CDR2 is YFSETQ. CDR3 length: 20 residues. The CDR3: CASSLALFGASGRAYNEQFF. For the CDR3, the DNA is TGCGCCAGCAGCTTGGCCCTGTTTGGGGCTAGCGGGAGGGCTTACAATGAGCAGTTCTTC.

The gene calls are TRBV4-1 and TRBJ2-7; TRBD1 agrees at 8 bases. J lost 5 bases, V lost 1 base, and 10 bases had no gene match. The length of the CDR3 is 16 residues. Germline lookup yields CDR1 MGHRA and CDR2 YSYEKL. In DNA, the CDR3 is TGCGCCAGCAGCCAAGGGAACAGGGGGACTTTGGACGAGCAGTACTTC. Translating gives CASSQGNRGTLDEQYF.

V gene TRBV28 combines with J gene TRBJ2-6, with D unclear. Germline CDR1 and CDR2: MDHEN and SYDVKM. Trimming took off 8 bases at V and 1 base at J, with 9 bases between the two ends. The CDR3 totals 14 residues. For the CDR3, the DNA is TGTGCCAGCTGTCGGGTTTCTGGGGCCAACGTCCTGACTTTC. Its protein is CASCRVSGANVLTF.

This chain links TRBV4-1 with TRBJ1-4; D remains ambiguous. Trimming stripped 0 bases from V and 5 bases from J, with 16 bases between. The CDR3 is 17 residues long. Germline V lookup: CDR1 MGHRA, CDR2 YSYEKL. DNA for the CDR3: TGCGCCAGCAGCCAAGATTTATGGGCAGAGGCGAATGAAAAACTGTTTTTT. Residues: CASSQDLWAEANEKLFF.

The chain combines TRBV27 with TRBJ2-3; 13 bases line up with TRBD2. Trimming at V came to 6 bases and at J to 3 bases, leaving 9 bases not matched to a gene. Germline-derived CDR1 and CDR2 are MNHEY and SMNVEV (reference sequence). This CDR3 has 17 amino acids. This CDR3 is CASSSLWTSGRTDTQYF. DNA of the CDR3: TGTGCCAGCAGCTCTCTTTGGACTAGCGGGAGAACAGATACGCAGTATTTT.

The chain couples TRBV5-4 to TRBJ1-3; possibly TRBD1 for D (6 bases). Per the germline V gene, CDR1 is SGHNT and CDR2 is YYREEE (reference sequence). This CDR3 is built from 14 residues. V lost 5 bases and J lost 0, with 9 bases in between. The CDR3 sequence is CASSYRDSGNTIYF. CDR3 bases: TGTGCCAGCAGTTACAGGGACTCTGGAAACACCATATATTTT. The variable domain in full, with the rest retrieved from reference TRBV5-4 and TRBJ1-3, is ETGVTQSPTHLIKTRGQQVTLRCSSQSGHNTVSWYQQALGQGPQFIFQYYREEENGRGNFPPRFSGLQFPNYSSELNVNALELDDSALYLCASSYRDSGNTIYFGEGSWLTVV.

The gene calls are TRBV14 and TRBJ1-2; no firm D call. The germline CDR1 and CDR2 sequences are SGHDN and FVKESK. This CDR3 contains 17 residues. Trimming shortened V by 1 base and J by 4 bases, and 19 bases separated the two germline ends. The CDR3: CASSQVSRSAETYGYTF. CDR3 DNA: TGTGCCAGCAGCCAAGTCTCCCGCTCTGCAGAGACCTATGGCTACACCTTC.